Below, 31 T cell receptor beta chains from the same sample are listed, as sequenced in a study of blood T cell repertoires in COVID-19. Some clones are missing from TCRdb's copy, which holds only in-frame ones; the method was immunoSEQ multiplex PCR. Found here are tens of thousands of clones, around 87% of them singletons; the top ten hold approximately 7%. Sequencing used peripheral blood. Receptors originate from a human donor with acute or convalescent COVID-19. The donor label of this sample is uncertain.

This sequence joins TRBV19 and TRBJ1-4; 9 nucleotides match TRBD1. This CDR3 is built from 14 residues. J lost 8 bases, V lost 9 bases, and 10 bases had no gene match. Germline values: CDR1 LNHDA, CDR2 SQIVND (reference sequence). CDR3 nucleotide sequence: TGTGCCAGCCGCTATAACAGGGGGCGGGAAAAACTGTTTTTT. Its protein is CASRYNRGREKLFF.

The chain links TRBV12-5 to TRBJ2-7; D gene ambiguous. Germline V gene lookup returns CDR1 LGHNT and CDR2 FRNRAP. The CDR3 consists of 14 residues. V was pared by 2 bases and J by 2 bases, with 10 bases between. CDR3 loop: CASGLTTFAYEQYF. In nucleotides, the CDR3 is TGTGCTAGTGGTTTGACGACATTCGCCTACGAGCAGTACTTC.

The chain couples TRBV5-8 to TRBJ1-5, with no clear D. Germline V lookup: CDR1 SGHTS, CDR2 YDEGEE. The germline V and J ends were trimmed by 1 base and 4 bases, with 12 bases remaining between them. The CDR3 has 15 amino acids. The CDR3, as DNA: TGTGCCAGCAGCTTGTCGGCGGTTTTTAATCAGCCCCAGCATTTT. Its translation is CASSLSAVFNQPQHF.

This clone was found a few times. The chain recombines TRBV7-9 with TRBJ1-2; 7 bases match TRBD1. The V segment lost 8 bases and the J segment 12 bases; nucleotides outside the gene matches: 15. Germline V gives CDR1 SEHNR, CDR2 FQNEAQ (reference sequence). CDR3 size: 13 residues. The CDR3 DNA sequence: TGTGCCAGCGCCGCCCCCGAGACAGGGTGGGACACCTTC. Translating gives CASAAPETGWDTF.

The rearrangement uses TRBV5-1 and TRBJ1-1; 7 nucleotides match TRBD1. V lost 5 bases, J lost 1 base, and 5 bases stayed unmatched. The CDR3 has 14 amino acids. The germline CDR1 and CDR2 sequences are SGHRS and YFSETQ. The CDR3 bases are TGCGCCAGCAGTCTACAGGGGTCGAACACTGAAGCTTTCTTT. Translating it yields CASSLQGSNTEAFF. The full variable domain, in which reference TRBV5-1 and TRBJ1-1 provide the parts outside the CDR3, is KAGVTQTPRYLIKTRGQQVTLSCSPISGHRSVSWYQQTPGQGLQFLFEYFSETQRNKGNFPGRFSGRQFSNSRSEMNVSTLELGDSALYLCASSLQGSNTEAFFGQGTRLTVV.

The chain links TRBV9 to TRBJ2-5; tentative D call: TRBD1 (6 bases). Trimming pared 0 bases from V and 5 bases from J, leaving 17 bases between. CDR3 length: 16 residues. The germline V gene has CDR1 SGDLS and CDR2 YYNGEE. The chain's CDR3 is CASSVAPGVYGETQYF. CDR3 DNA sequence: TGTGCCAGCAGCGTAGCTCCAGGGGTGTATGGTGAGACCCAGTACTTC.

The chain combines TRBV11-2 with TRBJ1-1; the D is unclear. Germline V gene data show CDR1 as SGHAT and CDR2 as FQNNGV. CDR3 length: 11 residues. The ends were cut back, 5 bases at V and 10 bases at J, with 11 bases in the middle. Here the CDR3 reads CASSLVRGAFF. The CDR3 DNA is TGTGCCAGCAGCCTCGTACGGGGAGCTTTCTTT.

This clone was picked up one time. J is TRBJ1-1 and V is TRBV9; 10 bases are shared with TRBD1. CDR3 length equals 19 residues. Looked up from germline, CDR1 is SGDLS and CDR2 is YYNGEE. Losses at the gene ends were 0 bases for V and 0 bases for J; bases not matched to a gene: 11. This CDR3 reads CASSVGEDRGIGMNTEAFF. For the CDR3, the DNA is TGTGCCAGCAGCGTAGGCGAGGACAGGGGGATTGGGATGAACACTGAAGCTTTCTTT.

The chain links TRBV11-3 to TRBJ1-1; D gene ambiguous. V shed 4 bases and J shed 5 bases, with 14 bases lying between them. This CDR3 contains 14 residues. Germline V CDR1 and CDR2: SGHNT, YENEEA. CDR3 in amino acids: CASSSQATWTEAFF. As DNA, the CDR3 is TGTGCCAGCAGCTCGCAGGCGACGTGGACTGAAGCTTTCTTT. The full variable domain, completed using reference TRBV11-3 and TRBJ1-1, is EAGVVQSPRYKIIEKKQPVAFWCNPISGHNTLYWYLQNLGQGPELLIRYENEEAVDDSQLPKDRFSAERLKGVDSTLKIQPAELGDSAVYLCASSSQATWTEAFFGQGTRLTVV.

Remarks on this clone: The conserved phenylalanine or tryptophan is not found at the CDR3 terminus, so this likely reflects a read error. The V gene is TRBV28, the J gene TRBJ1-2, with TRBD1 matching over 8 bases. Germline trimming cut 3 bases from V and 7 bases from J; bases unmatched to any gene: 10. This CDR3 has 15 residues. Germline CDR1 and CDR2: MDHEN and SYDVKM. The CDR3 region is CASSFLVSGGSGYTL. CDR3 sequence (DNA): TGTGCCAGCAGTTTCCTCGTCTCAGGGGGCAGTGGCTACACCCTC.

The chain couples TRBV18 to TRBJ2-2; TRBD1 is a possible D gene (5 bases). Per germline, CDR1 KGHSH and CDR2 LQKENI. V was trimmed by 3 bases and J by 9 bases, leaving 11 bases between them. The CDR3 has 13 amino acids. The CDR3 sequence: CASSPGRGRELFF. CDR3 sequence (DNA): TGTGCCAGCTCACCGGGAAGGGGCCGGGAGCTGTTTTTT.

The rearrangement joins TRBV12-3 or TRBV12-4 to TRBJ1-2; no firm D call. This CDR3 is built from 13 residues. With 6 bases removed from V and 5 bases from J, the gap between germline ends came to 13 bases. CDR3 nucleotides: TGTGCCAGCAGGGACGGGAGGGAATATGGCTACACCTTC. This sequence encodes CASRDGREYGYTF.

CDR3 sequence reads: CASSFTSGGTDTQYF. The DNA of the CDR3 is TGTGCCAGCAGCTTTACTAGCGGGGGGACAGATACGCAGTATTTT. This rearrangement joins TRBV7-9 to TRBJ2-3, with TRBD2 matching over 12 bases. The CDR3 runs 15 residues. V was pared by 3 bases and J by 3 bases, with 1 base of the junction left unmatched. Germline assignment: CDR1 SEHNR and CDR2 FQNEAQ (reference sequence).

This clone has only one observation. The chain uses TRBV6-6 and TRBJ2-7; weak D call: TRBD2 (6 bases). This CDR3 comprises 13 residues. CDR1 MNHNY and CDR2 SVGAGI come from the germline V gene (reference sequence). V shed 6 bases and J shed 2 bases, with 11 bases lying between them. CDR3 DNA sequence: TGTGCCAGCAGACTCGGGACTCCCTACGAGCAGTACTTC. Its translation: CASRLGTPYEQYF.

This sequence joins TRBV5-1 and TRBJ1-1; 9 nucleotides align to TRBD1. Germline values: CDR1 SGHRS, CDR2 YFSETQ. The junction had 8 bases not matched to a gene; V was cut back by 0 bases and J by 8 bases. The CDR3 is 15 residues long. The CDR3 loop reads CASSLDDRGGLEAFF. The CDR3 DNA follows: TGCGCCAGCAGCTTGGACGACAGGGGGGGCTTAGAAGCTTTCTTT.

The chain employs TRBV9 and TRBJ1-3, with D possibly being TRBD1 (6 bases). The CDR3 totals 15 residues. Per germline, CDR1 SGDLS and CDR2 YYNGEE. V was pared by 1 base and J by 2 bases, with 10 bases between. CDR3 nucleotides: TGTGCCAGCAGCGTAACAGGGTTGGCTGGAAACACCATATATTTT. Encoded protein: CASSVTGLAGNTIYF.

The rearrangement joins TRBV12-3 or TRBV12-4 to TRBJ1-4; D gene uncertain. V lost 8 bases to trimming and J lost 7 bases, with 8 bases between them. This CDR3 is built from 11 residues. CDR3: CASSSLEKLFF. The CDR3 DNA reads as TGTGCCAGCTCTAGCCTTGAAAAACTGTTTTTT.

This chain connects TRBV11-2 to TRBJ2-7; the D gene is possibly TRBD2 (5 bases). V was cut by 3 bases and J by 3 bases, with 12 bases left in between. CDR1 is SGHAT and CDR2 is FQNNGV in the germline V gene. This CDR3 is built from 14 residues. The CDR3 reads CASSFLGRDYEQYF. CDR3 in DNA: TGTGCCAGCAGCTTCCTAGGACGGGACTACGAGCAGTACTTC.

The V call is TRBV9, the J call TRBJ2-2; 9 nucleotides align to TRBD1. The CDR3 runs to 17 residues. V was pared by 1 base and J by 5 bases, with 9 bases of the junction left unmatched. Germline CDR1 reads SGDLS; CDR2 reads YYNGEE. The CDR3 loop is CASSVLGKDRGTGELFF. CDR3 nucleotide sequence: TGTGCCAGCAGCGTACTGGGGAAGGACAGGGGAACCGGGGAGCTGTTTTTT.

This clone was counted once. The CDR3 DNA follows: TGTGCCAGCATGAGTCCCGGGGAGCTGTTTTTT. Translated, it gives CASMSPGELFF. The chain recombines TRBV28 with TRBJ2-2; no definite D call. The V end was cut by 7 bases, the J end by 6 bases, with 6 bases between. Germline CDR1 is MDHEN and CDR2 is SYDVKM. This CDR3 region has 11 residues. The variable domain in full, completed from reference TRBV28 and TRBJ2-2, reads DVKVTQSSRYLVKRTGEKVFLECVQDMDHENMFWYRQDPGLGLRLIYFSYDVKMKEKGDIPEGYSVSREKKERFSLILESASTNQTSMYLCASMSPGELFFGEGSRLTVL.

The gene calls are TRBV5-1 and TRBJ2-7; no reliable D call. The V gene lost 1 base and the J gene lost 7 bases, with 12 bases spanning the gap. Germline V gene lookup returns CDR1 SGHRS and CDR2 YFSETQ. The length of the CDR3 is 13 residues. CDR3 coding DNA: TGCGCCAGCAGCTTGTGGATAACAGCTGAGCAGTACTTC. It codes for CASSLWITAEQYF.

The DNA of the CDR3 is TGTGCCAGCAGTGACAGGGCTGGAAACACCATATATTTT. Protein: CASSDRAGNTIYF. The chain employs TRBV6-1 and TRBJ1-3; possible D gene TRBD1, 5 bases. With 3 bases removed from V and 2 bases from J, the gap between germline ends came to 5 bases. This CDR3 is built from 13 residues. CDR1 and CDR2 from the germline V gene are MNHNS and SASEGT.

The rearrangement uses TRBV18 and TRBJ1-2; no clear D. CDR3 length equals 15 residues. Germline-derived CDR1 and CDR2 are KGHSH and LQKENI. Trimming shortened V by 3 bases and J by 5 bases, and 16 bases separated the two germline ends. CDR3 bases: TGTGCCAGCTCACCTCGGGAGGTTCAACTATATGGCTACACCTTC. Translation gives CASSPREVQLYGYTF.

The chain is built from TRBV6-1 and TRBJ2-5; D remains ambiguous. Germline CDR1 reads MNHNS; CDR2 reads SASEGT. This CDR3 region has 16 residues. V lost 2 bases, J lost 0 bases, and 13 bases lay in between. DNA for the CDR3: TGTGCCAGCAGTGAAACCCTGGCAGCGTACCAAGAGACCCAGTACTTC. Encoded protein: CASSETLAAYQETQYF.

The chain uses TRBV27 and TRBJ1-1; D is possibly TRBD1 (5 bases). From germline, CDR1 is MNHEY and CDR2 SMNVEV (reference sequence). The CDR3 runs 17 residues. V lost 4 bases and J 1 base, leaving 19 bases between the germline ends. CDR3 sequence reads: CASSSPSRQRGNTEAFF. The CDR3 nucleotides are TGTGCCAGCAGTTCGCCCTCCCGACAGCGAGGGAACACTGAAGCTTTCTTT.

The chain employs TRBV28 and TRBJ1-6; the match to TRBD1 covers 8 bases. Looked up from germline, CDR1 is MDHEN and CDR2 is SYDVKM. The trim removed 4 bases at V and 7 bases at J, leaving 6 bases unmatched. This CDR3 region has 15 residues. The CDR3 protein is CASSSRDRRNSPLHF. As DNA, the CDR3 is TGTGCCAGCAGTTCCCGGGACAGGAGAAATTCACCCCTCCACTTT.

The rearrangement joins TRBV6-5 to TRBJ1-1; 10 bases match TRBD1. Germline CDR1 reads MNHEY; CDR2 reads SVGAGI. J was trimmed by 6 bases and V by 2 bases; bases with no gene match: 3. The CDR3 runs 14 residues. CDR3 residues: CASSYGGQGAEAFF. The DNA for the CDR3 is TGTGCCAGCAGTTACGGTGGACAGGGGGCTGAAGCTTTCTTT.

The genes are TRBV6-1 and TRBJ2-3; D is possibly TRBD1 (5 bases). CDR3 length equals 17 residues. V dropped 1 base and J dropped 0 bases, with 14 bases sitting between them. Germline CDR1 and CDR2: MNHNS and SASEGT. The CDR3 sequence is CASSEGRTSYSTDTQYF. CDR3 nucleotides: TGTGCCAGCAGTGAAGGCCGGACATCATATAGCACAGATACGCAGTATTTT.

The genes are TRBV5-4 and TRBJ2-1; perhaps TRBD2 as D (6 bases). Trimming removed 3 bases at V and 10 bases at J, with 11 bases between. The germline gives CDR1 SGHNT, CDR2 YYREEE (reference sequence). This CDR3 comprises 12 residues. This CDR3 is CASSWDSGEQFF. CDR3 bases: TGTGCCAGCAGCTGGGATAGCGGAGAGCAGTTCTTC.

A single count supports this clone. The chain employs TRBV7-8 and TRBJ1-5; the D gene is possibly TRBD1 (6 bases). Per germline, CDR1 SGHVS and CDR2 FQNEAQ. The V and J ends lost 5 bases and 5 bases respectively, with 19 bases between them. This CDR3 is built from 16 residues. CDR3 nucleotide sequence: TGTGCCAGCAGCCCCCGGGGGGGCTTGGGCCATCAGCCCCAGCATTTT. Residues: CASSPRGGLGHQPQHF. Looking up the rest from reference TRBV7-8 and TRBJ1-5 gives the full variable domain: GAGVSQSPRYKVAKRGQDVALRCDPISGHVSLFWYQQALGQGPEFLTYFQNEAQLDKSGLPSDRFFAERPEGSVSTLKIQRTQQEDSAVYLCASSPRGGLGHQPQHFGDGTRLSIL.

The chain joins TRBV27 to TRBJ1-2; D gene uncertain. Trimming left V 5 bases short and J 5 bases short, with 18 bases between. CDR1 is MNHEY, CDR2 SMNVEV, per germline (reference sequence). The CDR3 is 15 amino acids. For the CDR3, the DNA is TGTGCCAGCAGTCTAAGTCCCTCATTGCTATATGGCTACACCTTC. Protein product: CASSLSPSLLYGYTF.